Following are 9 T cell receptor beta chains from one sample sequenced in a study of blood T cells in healthy people across ages. Combining a sample-barcoded 5' primer with a J-beta primer mix, a second PCR ran for roughly 7 to 11 cycles. In TCRdb, the 5' RACE reads were re-called with MiXCR into one record per CDR3 protein. The data hold approximately 790,000 distinct CDR3 sequences, with about 59% observed a single time. Source material: blood. These receptors all come from a young man in good health.

The chain joins TRBV28 to TRBJ2-6; no definite D call. The length of the CDR3 is 15 residues. V lost 5 bases and J 4 bases, leaving 12 bases between the germline ends. Germline V gives CDR1 MDHEN, CDR2 SYDVKM. CDR3 sequence reads: CASSPPGWGANVLTF. The CDR3 nucleotides are TGTGCCAGCAGTCCTCCGGGTTGGGGGGCCAACGTCCTGACTTTC.

The chain has TRBV20-1 and TRBJ2-5; a possible D gene is TRBD1 (5 bases). The closer fit of TRBJ2-7 to the DNA end suggests the J call may be wrong. Germline V gives CDR1 DFQATT, CDR2 SNEGSKA (reference sequence). The CDR3 length is 14 residues. CDR3: CSARDSRQTYEQYF. DNA for the CDR3: TGCAGTGCTAGAGATTCCCGACAGACCTACGAGCAGTACTTC.

This chain links TRBV15 with TRBJ1-5; a possible D gene is TRBD1 (5 bases). V lost 1 base and J lost 6, with 10 bases in between. Germline lookup yields CDR1 LNHNV and CDR2 YYDKDF (reference sequence). The CDR3 length is 14 residues. The CDR3 DNA sequence: TGTGCCACCAGCAGAGGAGGGGCAGGTCAGCCCCAGCATTTT. It is translated as CATSRGGAGQPQHF.

CDR3 nucleotides: TGTGCCAGCAGTCCTAGCGGGGCCACAGATACGCAGTATTTT. It translates to CASSPSGATDTQYF. V usage is TRBV25-1 and J usage is TRBJ2-3, with 9 positions matching TRBD2. Looked up from germline, CDR1 is MGHDK and CDR2 is SYGVNS. The CDR3 has 14 residues. The V segment lost 5 bases and the J segment 2 bases; nucleotides outside the gene matches: 2.

The chain uses TRBV20-1 and TRBJ2-4, with 9 bases fitting TRBD2. The CDR3 extends over 17 amino acids. With V trimmed by 5 bases and J by 3 bases, 14 bases remained unmatched. The germline V gene has CDR1 DFQATT and CDR2 SNEGSKA (reference sequence). The CDR3 spells CSALPNRRRGGKNIQYF. In DNA, the CDR3 is TGCAGTGCTTTACCAAACAGGCGGCGGGGGGGCAAAAACATTCAGTACTTC.

This chain uses TRBV15 with TRBJ2-1; a weak D match, TRBD2 (6 bases). Looked up from germline, CDR1 is LNHNV and CDR2 is YYDKDF (reference sequence). Trimming left V 2 bases short and J 7 bases short, with 6 bases between. The length of the CDR3 is 12 residues. CDR3 bases: TGTGCCACCAGCAGACGGGAGAATGAGCAGTTCTTC. It specifies CATSRRENEQFF. Variable domain in full (rest from reference TRBV15 and TRBJ2-1): DAMVIQNPRYQVTQFGKPVTLSCSQTLNHNVMYWYQQKSSQAPKLLFHYYDKDFNNEADTPDNFQSRRPNTSFCFLDIRSPGLGDTAMYLCATSRRENEQFFGPGTRLTVL.

This clonotype has only a few counts. The chain combines TRBV29-1 with TRBJ2-7; 7 bases line up with TRBD1. V dropped 4 bases and J dropped 1; count of bases not matched to a gene: 1. The germline V gene encodes CDR1 SQVTM and CDR2 ANQGSEA. The CDR3 spans 12 residues. CDR3 loop: CSVATGSYEQYF. CDR3 sequence (DNA): TGCAGCGTTGCGACAGGGTCCTACGAGCAGTACTTC.

This clonotype has just a few counts. The CDR3 bases are TGTGCCAGCAGCGTGGCAGGGGTCCCCACTGAAGCTTTCTTT. Translating it yields CASSVAGVPTEAFF. This chain joins TRBV9 and TRBJ1-1; D possibly corresponds to TRBD1 (6 bases). Looked up from germline, CDR1 is SGDLS and CDR2 is YYNGEE. Trimming took off 2 bases at V and 4 bases at J, with 12 bases between the two ends. CDR3 size: 14 residues.

This clonotype was seen a handful of times. The J gene is TRBJ1-6, the V gene TRBV10-3; 8 bases map to TRBD1. The CDR3 is made up of 14 amino acids. The V gene's germline CDR1 is ENHRY and CDR2 SYGVKD. Trimming at V came to 6 bases and at J to 6 bases, leaving 4 bases not matched to a gene. The DNA of the CDR3 is TGTGCCATCAGATCAGACAGGGGTAATTCACCCCTCCACTTT. Its translation is CAIRSDRGNSPLHF.